Below are 3 T cell receptor beta chains sequenced from a single sample in a study of early T cells in non-severe SARS-CoV-2 infection. TCRdb re-derived calls from the 5' RACE reads in MiXCR, one entry per CDR3 protein. The sample holds roughly 80,000 distinct CDR3 sequences, about 11% seen once. Sequences were derived from whole blood, sampled at baseline. The source of these receptors is an adult who was a healthcare worker with PCR-confirmed SARS-CoV-2 infection or an uninfected control (not recorded which).

In this sample, this clonotype turned up a few times. The V call is TRBV29-1, the J call TRBJ2-7, with 7 bases fitting TRBD1. The CDR3 has 15 residues. The trim removed 6 bases at V and 2 bases at J, leaving 13 bases unmatched. The germline V gene encodes CDR1 SQVTM and CDR2 ANQGSEA. CDR3 nucleotide sequence: TGCAGCGTCCAGGGGCCGAGGGGACAGCCCTACGAGCAGTACTTC. Translating gives CSVQGPRGQPYEQYF.

J is TRBJ2-5 and V is TRBV28; D is ambiguous. This CDR3 is 14 amino acids long. The V gene's germline CDR1 is MDHEN and CDR2 SYDVKM. Trimming shortened V by 3 bases and J by 4 bases, and 12 bases separated the two germline ends. The CDR3 region is CASSFRQVVETQYF. The CDR3, as DNA: TGTGCCAGCAGTTTTCGGCAGGTGGTAGAGACCCAGTACTTC.

This clonotype came up a few times. The CDR3 nucleotides read TGCAGTGCTAGAGCCCCGGGACTAGCCGACAATGAGCAGTTCTTC. Protein: CSARAPGLADNEQFF. J is TRBJ2-1 and V is TRBV20-1; 9 positions match TRBD2. CDR1 is DFQATT, CDR2 SNEGSKA, per germline (reference sequence). J gave up 5 bases and V 1 base, and 6 bases lay outside the gene matches. This CDR3 has 15 residues.